This T cell receptor beta chain emerged from a study of cytomegalovirus exposure and HLA in healthy donors. Looking at the study overall: The 100 to 150 validation repertoires and the 666 first-cohort repertoires shared a platform, a later analysis reported.

With respect to this clone: The antigen remains undetermined.

Profiling relied on immunoSEQ multiplex PCR, and the TCRdb table lists in-frame clones only, not all of them. The sample records about 130,000 clones, about nine tenths being singletons. With 3 bases removed from V and 4 bases from J, the gap between germline ends came to 20 bases. Germline values: CDR1 SGHAT, CDR2 FQNNGV. This CDR3 has 17 residues. Study-level points and caveats: The listing of approximately 160 TCR beta chains classed them as cytomegalovirus-associated.

The chain employs TRBV11-2 and TRBJ2-3, with D possibly being TRBD2 (6 bases). Source material: PBMCs. This clonotype was obtained from a man aged 30-40 years in good health and CMV-seronegative. The chain's CDR3 is CASSFPYVRAGPDTQYF. CDR3 DNA: TGTGCCAGCAGCTTTCCGTATGTTAGAGCGGGCCCAGATACGCAGTATTTT.